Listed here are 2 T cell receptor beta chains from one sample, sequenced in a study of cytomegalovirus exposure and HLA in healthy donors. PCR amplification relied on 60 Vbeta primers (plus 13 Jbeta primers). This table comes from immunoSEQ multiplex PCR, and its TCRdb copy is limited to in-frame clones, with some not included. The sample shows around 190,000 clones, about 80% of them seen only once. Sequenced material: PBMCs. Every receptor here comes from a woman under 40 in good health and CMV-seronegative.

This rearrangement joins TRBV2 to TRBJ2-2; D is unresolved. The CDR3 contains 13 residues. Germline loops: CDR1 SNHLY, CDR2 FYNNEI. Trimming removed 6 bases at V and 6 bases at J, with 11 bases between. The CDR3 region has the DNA TGTGCCAGCAGCCTTTTAGAGGCCGGGGAGCTGTTTTTT. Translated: CASSLLEAGELFF.

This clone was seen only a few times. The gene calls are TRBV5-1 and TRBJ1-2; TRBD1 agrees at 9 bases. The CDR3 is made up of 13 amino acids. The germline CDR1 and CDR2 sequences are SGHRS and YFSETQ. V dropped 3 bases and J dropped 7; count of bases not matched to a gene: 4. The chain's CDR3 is CASSSTGGAGYTF. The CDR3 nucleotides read TGCGCCAGCAGCTCCACAGGGGGCGCTGGCTACACCTTC.